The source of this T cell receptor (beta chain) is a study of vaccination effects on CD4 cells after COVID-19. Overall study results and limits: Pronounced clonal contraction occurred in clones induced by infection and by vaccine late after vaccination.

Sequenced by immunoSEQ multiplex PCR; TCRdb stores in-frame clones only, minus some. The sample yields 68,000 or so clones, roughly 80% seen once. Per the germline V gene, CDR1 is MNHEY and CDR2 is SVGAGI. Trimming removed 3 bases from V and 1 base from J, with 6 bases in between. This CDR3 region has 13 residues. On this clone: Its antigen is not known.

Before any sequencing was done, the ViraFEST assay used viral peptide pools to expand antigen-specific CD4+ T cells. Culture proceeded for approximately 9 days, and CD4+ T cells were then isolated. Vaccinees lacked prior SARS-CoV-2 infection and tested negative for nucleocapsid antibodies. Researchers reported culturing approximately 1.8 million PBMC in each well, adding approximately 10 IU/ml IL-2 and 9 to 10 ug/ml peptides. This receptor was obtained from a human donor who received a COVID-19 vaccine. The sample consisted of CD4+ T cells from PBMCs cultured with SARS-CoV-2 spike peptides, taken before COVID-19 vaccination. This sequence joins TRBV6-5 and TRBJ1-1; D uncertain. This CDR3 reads CASSYLTNTEAFF. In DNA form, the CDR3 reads TGTGCCAGCAGTTATCTGACGAACACTGAAGCTTTCTTT.